The T cell receptor beta chain under discussion was sequenced for a study of blood T cell repertoires in COVID-19. The wider study: The United States, Italy and Spain supplied acute and convalescent COVID-19 samples. In each case, the material was cDNA or gDNA derived from T cells, B-cell-depleted T cells, or PBMCs.

This clone was seen a few times. This CDR3 region has 16 residues. Germline V gene lookup returns CDR1 SGHTA and CDR2 FQGTGA. Trimming pared 5 bases from V and 0 bases from J, leaving 11 bases between. Original methodology: Estimated nucleated cell counts came from reference gene primer amplification. Here immunoSEQ multiplex PCR was the method, and the copy in TCRdb shows in-frame clones only, minus some. V, J and clone size were drawn from that table, and D and trimming were deduced from the DNA. Among roughly 48,000 clones listed, 77% were seen once. The rearrangement uses TRBV7-3 and TRBJ2-6; D is undetermined. The receptor's source is a human donor with active or convalescent COVID-19. The donor label of this sample is uncertain. Sequenced sample: peripheral blood. The CDR3, as DNA: TGTGCCAGCAGCCTAGACCAATCCTCTGGGGCCAACGTCCTGACTTTC. Its translation: CASSLDQSSGANVLTF.